These T cell receptor beta chains were read from a single sample in a study of identical twins. A single record per CDR3 protein comes from TCRdb applying MiXCR to the 5' RACE reads. The table has some 250,000 distinct CDR3 sequences, 5.5% to 7.5% seen once; the top ten hold 14% to 15%. The data were also submitted as part of a second study, on T cells expressing NK-cell markers.

The sequenced sample consisted of CD8+ T cells sorted from blood. The source is a woman under 30 in good health. The CDR3 runs from the conserved cysteine through the conserved F or W. A D gene is named only where the DNA matches it firmly. Some rows have no size entry. The others give once, few or many, or a class for an expanded clone.

V	size	length	D	J	DNA	CDR3
TRBV7-9	many	15	TRBD2	TRBJ2-3	TGTGCCAGCAGCTTAGATTCGGCGGGAGCAGATACGCAGTATTTT	CASSLDSAGADTQYF
TRBV7-2	many	15	.	TRBJ2-2	TGTGCCAGCAGCCCTTACAGAGCCTACACCGGGGAGCTGTTTTTT	CASSPYRAYTGELFF
TRBV7-9	many	14	TRBD1	TRBJ1-1	TGTGCCAGCAGCTGGACAGGGGGCAACACTGAAGCTTTCTTT	CASSWTGGNTEAFF
TRBV2	few	17	.	TRBJ2-7	TGTGCCAGCAGTGTCCCTGCGAGGGGAGACTCATCCTACGAGCAGTACTTC	CASSVPARGDSSYEQYF
TRBV11-1	few	19	TRBD2	TRBJ2-3	TGTGCCAGCAGCCCTAAAACGTCTAGCGGGAGAGGGAGGTCAGATACGCAGTATTTT	CASSPKTSSGRGRSDTQYF
TRBV29-1	many	8	.	TRBJ2-3	TGCAGCGCCGATACGCAGTATTTT	CSADTQYF
TRBV4-3	few	15	.	TRBJ2-1	TGCGCCAGCAGCCAAGTAGCGAGTGGGGGCAATGAGCAGTTCTTC	CASSQVASGGNEQFF
TRBV7-2	.	14	.	TRBJ2-1	TGTGCCAGCAGCTTCGCCTACTCCTACAATGAGCAGTTCTTC	CASSFAYSYNEQFF
TRBV4-2	many	15	.	TRBJ2-7	TGTGCCAGCAGCCAAGTAGACCCCCGTGGTAACGAGCAGTACTTC	CASSQVDPRGNEQYF
TRBV9	many	16	.	TRBJ1-3	TGTGCCAGCAGCGTAGATGGCAGGCCCTCTGGAAACACCATATATTTT	CASSVDGRPSGNTIYF
TRBV27	few	15	.	TRBJ1-4	TGTGCCAGCAGTTTATTAGGGCAGGGTATTGAAAAACTGTTTTTT	CASSLLGQGIEKLFF
TRBV5-1	.	12	TRBD2	TRBJ2-1	TGCGCCAGCAGCCTGGCGGGAGGGCCTCTGTTCTTC	CASSLAGGPLFF
TRBV4-1	.	16	TRBD2	TRBJ2-3	TGCGCCAGCAGCTCTCGGACTAGCGGGGGCACAGATACGCAGTATTTT	CASSSRTSGGTDTQYF
TRBV29-1	few	12	.	TRBJ2-1	TGCAGCGTTTTAAATCCGTACAATGAGCAGTTCTTC	CSVLNPYNEQFF
TRBV29-1	.	13	TRBD1	TRBJ1-1	TGCAGCGACTGGGGACAGGGGGGCACTGAAGCTTTCTTT	CSDWGQGGTEAFF
TRBV27	many	13	.	TRBJ2-7	TGTGCCAGCAGCTTGAGAGACAGCTACGAGCAGTACTTC	CASSLRDSYEQYF
TRBV5-1	many	13	.	TRBJ1-1	TGCGCCAGCAGCTTCAGACAGAACACTGAAGCTTTCTTT	CASSFRQNTEAFF
TRBV7-9	.	14	TRBD1	TRBJ2-7	TGTGCCAGCAGCCCCGGACAGGGTTGCGACGAGCAGTACTTC	CASSPGQGCDEQYF
TRBV20-1	few	14	.	TRBJ2-7	TGCAGTGCTAGAGATTGGGACGGCCCCTACGAGCAGTACTTC	CSARDWDGPYEQYF
TRBV20-1	few	14	TRBD1	TRBJ1-2	TGCAGTGCCCTCGGGACAGATCCTAACTATGGCTACACCTTC	CSALGTDPNYGYTF
TRBV9	many	14	TRBD1	TRBJ1-3	TGTGCCAGCAGCGAGACAGGGGATGGAAACACCATATATTTT	CASSETGDGNTIYF
TRBV29-1	.	12	.	TRBJ2-7	TGCAGCGTTTGGACGGCCGGGGGCGAGCAGTACTTC	CSVWTAGGEQYF
TRBV6-1	.	15	TRBD1	TRBJ2-2	TGTGCCAGCAGACTTGACAGGGAGAACACCGGGGAGCTGTTTTTT	CASRLDRENTGELFF
TRBV29-1	many	11	.	TRBJ2-3	TGCAGCGTTGAAGGAACAGATACGCAGTATTTT	CSVEGTDTQYF
TRBV7-2	.	14	.	TRBJ2-3	TGTGCCAGCAGCCGACGGGGGAGCACAGATACGCAGTATTTT	CASSRRGSTDTQYF
TRBV5-1	many	17	.	TRBJ2-5	TGCGCCAGCAGCGGAATTGAGGGGGGGGTTCTACAAGAGACCCAGTACTTC	CASSGIEGGVLQETQYF
TRBV12-3/TRBV12-4	few	13	.	TRBJ1-2	TGTGCCAGCAGTTTAGGGACCCCGGAGGGCTACACCTTC	CASSLGTPEGYTF
TRBV12-3/TRBV12-4	few	14	.	TRBJ1-2	TGTGCCAGCAGCCTGGGGGGGGCGGGCGGTGGCTACACCTTC	CASSLGGAGGGYTF
TRBV9	.	16	.	TRBJ2-3	TGTGCCAGCAGCGTAGGCCTGGGGGGGCACACAGATACGCAGTATTTT	CASSVGLGGHTDTQYF
TRBV18	many	12	.	TRBJ2-3	TGTGCCAGCTCACCGACCACAGATACGCAGTATTTT	CASSPTTDTQYF
TRBV12-3/TRBV12-4	.	15	TRBD1	TRBJ1-2	TGTGCCAGCAGTTTAGAACCAGGGGACAGCTATGGCTACACCTTC	CASSLEPGDSYGYTF
TRBV10-3	.	14	.	TRBJ1-2	TGTGCCATCAGTGAGTCGACCTTAAACTATGGCTACACCTTC	CAISESTLNYGYTF
TRBV2	few	12	.	TRBJ1-1	TGTGCCAGCAGTACGGCCCCTGGCGGAGCTTTCTTT	CASSTAPGGAFF
TRBV7-8	few	15	TRBD2	TRBJ2-1	TGTGCCAGCAGCTCCAGGACTAGCGGGAGCCTGGAGCAGTTCTTC	CASSSRTSGSLEQFF
TRBV6-2/TRBV6-3	few	13	.	TRBJ2-1	TGTGCCAGCAGTTACGAAACGCCAAATGAGCAGTTCTTC	CASSYETPNEQFF
TRBV4-1	.	16	TRBD2	TRBJ2-1	TGCGCCAGCACCACATCCTGGACTAGCGGATACAATGAGCAGTTCTTC	CASTTSWTSGYNEQFF
TRBV6-5	.	12	TRBD1	TRBJ1-1	TGTGCCAGCGGACAGGGTGCCACTGAAGCTTTCTTT	CASGQGATEAFF
TRBV7-9	many	12	.	TRBJ2-1	TGTGCCAGCAGCTTAGAGGTCAATGAGCAGTTCTTC	CASSLEVNEQFF
TRBV27	.	15	TRBD1	TRBJ2-7	TGTGCCAGCAGCCGCCGGGGACAGGGGTCCTACGAGCAGTACTTC	CASSRRGQGSYEQYF
TRBV24-1	.	14	TRBD1	TRBJ1-5	TGTGCCACCCTAGACAGGGTGGGGCATCAGCCCCAGCATTTT	CATLDRVGHQPQHF
TRBV20-1	.	14	.	TRBJ2-5	TGCAGTGCTCCGGGGCCCGACGGTGAAGAGACCCAGTACTTC	CSAPGPDGEETQYF
TRBV7-2	few	16	.	TRBJ2-1	TGTGCCAGCAGCTTAGGCAAGGGGTTCCTCTACAATGAGCAGTTCTTC	CASSLGKGFLYNEQFF
TRBV29-1	few	13	.	TRBJ2-1	TGCAGTGACACCCGAAGGGGGAGTAATGAGCAGTTCTTC	CSDTRRGSNEQFF
TRBV9	many	14	.	TRBJ2-7	TGTGCCAGCAGCGTGGTGGAGGATCCCCACGAGCAGTACTTC	CASSVVEDPHEQYF
TRBV19	few	17	.	TRBJ1-5	TGTGCCAGTAGTATAAGACCCGAAGAGGGAGGCAATCAGCCCCAGCATTTT	CASSIRPEEGGNQPQHF
TRBV20-1	.	15	TRBD1	TRBJ2-1	TGCAGTGCTAGAGCCTTGGACAGGGGGAGGGATGAGCAGTTCTTC	CSARALDRGRDEQFF
TRBV7-9	.	13	TRBD1	TRBJ2-5	TGTGCCAGCAGCGCCGGACAGGGAGAGACCCAGTACTTC	CASSAGQGETQYF
TRBV30	.	11	.	TRBJ1-1	TGTGCCTGGAGTGCCGAAACTGAAGCTTTCTTT	CAWSAETEAFF
TRBV5-1	many	14	TRBD1	TRBJ1-1	TGCGCCAGCAGCACGGGACAGGCCCACACTGAAGCTTTCTTT	CASSTGQAHTEAFF
TRBV7-9	.	12	.	TRBJ2-7	TGTGCCAGCAGTTTAAAAAGGGACGAGCAGTACTTC	CASSLKRDEQYF
TRBV6-5	few	14	.	TRBJ2-2	TGTGCCAGCAGTTACAAAGGTCTCCCCGGGGAGCTGTTTTTT	CASSYKGLPGELFF
TRBV4-1	.	16	.	TRBJ1-5	TGCGCCAGCAGCCCAAGGGCGTCGGGGGGCAATCAGCCCCAGCATTTT	CASSPRASGGNQPQHF